This T cell receptor beta chain was captured in a study of blood T cell repertoires in COVID-19 (dated by TCRdb to the early 2020s). For the study in its entirety: Samples covering the acute and convalescent phases of COVID-19 were provided by collaborators in the United States, Italy and Spain. The material from the prospective study consisted of cDNA or gDNA derived from T cells, B-cell-depleted T cells, or PBMCs. Deeply sampled blood TCRbeta repertoires from subjects exposed to, actively infected with, or recovered from COVID-19 were included in the dataset. The repertoires were made available in a free public database intended to serve as a resource for research on the immune response to SARS-CoV-2. Samples came from the ongoing ImmuneRACE study (first 160 participants) plus 1,254 subjects from 6 global collaborators. The sample metadata nearly always contained a de-identified subject ID, COVID-19 status, age in years and sex. Where available, HLA class I and class II types were taken from metadata supplied by the sample provider and were not determined by assay-based typing.

Worth noting for this clone: The antigen it recognizes is unknown. No qualities accompany the bases; no much larger clone lies one base away.

The immunoSEQ Assay, a bias-controlled multiplex PCR, was used to amplify TCRbeta CDR3 regions from genomic DNA. As for the authors' bioinformatics: Within the assay, amplification of reference gene primers was used to estimate how many nucleated cells each sample contained. To quantify the absolute abundance of each unique TCRbeta CDR3 rearrangement, sequence reads were collapsed and filtered. Productive Simpson clonality was computed per sample as the square root of Simpson's diversity index over productive rearrangements. This immuneACCESS table, as held by TCRdb, lists in-frame sequences with V and J called but not all clones. Of the missing ones, under half trace to an unresolved V gene in checked studies; the others have no known cause. V and J calls and clone size come straight from that table; D and trimming were deduced from the DNA. Across this sample there are around 130,000 clones, with approximately 85% seen only once. Together, the top ten hold around an eighth of the sample.

Points the paper makes about the study in general: The quantity of clinical and demographic metadata differed by source and by participant and was supplied without curation.

Collaborating institutions collected whole blood in K2EDTA tubes following their own protocols. Collaborator samples were shipped for TCRbeta analysis as frozen whole blood, isolated PBMCs, or DNA extracted from either sample type. V is pared back by 5 bases and J by 0 bases, with 11 bases lying between the germline termini. CDR3 length: 14 amino acids, cysteine to phenylalanine. CDR3 DNA only is kept here, 42 bases in frame from base 1. In the germline V gene, CDR1 corresponds to SGHAT and CDR2 to FQNNGV. The sample taken for sequencing was peripheral blood. The source is a human donor in a cohort sampled during active COVID-19. The sequence joins TRBV11-2 to TRBJ2-7; TRBD1 is perhaps the D gene, given 6 matching bases. The CDR3 protein is CASSPGQSSYEQYF. In nucleotides, the sequence is TGTGCCAGCAGCCCCGGACAGAGCTCCTACGAGCAGTACTTC.